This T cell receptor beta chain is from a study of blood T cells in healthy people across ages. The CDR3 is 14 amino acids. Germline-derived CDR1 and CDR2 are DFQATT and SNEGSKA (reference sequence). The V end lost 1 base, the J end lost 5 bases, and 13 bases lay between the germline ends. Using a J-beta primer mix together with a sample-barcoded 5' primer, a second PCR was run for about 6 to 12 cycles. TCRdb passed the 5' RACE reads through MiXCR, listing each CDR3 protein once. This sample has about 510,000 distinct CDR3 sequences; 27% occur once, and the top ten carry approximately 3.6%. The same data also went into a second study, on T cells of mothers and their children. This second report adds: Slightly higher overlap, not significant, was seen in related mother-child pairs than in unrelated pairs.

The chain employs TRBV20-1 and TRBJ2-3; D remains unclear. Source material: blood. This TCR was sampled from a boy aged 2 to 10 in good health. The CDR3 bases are TGCAGTGCTAGAGTCTCGGCCCTGGAAGATACGCAGTATTTT. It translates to CSARVSALEDTQYF.